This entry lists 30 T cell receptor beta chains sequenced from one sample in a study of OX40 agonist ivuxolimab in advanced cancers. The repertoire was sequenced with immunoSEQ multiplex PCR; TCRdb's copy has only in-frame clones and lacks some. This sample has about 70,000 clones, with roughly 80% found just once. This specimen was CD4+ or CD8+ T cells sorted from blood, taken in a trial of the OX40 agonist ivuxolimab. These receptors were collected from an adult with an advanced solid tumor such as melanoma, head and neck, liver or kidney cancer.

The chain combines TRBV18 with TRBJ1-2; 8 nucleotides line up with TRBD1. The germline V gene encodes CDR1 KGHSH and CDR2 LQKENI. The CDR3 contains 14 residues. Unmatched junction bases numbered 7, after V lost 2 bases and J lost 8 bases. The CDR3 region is CASSPNQGAQGYTF. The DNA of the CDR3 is TGTGCCAGCTCACCAAACCAGGGGGCGCAAGGCTACACCTTC.

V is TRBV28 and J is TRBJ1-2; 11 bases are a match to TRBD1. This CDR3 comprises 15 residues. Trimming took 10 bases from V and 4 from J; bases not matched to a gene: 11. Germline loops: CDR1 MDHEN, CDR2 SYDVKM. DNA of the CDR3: TGTGCCACCCGGCGGGGGGGGACAGGGGGCTATGGCTACACCTTC. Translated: CATRRGGTGGYGYTF.

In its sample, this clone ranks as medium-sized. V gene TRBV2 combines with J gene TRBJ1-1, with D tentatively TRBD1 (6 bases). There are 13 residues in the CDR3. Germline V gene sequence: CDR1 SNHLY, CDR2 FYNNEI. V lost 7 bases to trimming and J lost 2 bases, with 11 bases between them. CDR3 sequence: CASKEDSNTEAFF. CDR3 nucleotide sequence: TGTGCCAGCAAGGAGGACAGCAACACTGAAGCTTTCTTT.

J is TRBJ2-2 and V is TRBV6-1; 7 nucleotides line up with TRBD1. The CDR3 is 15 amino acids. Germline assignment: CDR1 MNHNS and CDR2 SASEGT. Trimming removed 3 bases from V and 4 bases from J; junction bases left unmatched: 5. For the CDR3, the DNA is TGTGCCAGCAGTGAGGGGACAGCCCTCACCGGGGAGCTGTTTTTT. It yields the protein CASSEGTALTGELFF.

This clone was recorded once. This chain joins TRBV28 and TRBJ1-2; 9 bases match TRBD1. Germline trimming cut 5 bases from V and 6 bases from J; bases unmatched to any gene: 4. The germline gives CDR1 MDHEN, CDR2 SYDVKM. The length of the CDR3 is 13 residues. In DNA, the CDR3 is TGTGCCAGCAGTCCGGGACAGGGAAATGGCTACACCTTC. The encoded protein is CASSPGQGNGYTF.

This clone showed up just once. DNA for the CDR3: TGTGCCAGCAGTCCCTACGGGGGAGGGCTCACAGATACGCAGTATTTT. Translating it yields CASSPYGGGLTDTQYF. The V call is TRBV28, the J call TRBJ2-3; TRBD2 matches at 7 bases. The germline CDR1 and CDR2 sequences are MDHEN and SYDVKM. After removal of 5 bases from V and 2 bases from J, the junction contained 10 bases not matched to a gene. This CDR3 is built from 16 residues. The full variable domain, rest sourced from reference TRBV28 and TRBJ2-3, is DVKVTQSSRYLVKRTGEKVFLECVQDMDHENMFWYRQDPGLGLRLIYFSYDVKMKEKGDIPEGYSVSREKKERFSLILESASTNQTSMYLCASSPYGGGLTDTQYFGPGTRLTVL.

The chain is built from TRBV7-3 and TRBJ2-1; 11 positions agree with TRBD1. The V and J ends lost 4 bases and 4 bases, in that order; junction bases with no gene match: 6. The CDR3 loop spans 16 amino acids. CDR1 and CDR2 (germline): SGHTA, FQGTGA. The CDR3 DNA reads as TGTGCCAGCAGCTCCGGCGGGACAGGGGGTTACAATGAGCAGTTCTTC. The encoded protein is CASSSGGTGGYNEQFF.

The CDR3 DNA sequence: TGTGCCAGCAGAAAATGGGTGAACACTGAAGCTTTCTTT. Translated: CASRKWVNTEAFF. The chain recombines TRBV28 with TRBJ1-1; D remains unclear. Trimming took off 6 bases at V and 0 bases at J, with 8 bases between the two ends. Germline V gene sequence: CDR1 MDHEN, CDR2 SYDVKM. This CDR3 is 13 amino acids long.

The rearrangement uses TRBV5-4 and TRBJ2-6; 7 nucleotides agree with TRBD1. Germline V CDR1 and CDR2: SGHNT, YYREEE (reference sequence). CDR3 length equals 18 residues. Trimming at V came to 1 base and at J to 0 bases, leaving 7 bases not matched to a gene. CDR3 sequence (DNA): TGTGCCAGCAGCTTGTCGGGACAGAGAAGCTCTGGGGCCAACGTCCTGACTTTC. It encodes CASSLSGQRSSGANVLTF.

The CDR3 DNA reads TGTGCCTGGAGTGTACAGGGTACAGATACGCAGTATTTT. Amino acids: CAWSVQGTDTQYF. The V call is TRBV30, the J call TRBJ2-3; tentative D call: TRBD1 (6 bases). Germline CDR1 and CDR2: GTSNPN and SVGIG (reference sequence). V lost 0 bases, J lost 3 bases, and 7 bases lay in between. The CDR3 runs to 13 residues.

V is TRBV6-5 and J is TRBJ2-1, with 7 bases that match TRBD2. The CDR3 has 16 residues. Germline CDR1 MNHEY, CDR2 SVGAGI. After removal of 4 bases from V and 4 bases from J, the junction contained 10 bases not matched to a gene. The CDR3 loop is CASSWSGGGPYNEQFF. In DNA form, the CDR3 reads TGTGCCAGCAGTTGGTCTGGCGGGGGACCGTACAATGAGCAGTTCTTC.

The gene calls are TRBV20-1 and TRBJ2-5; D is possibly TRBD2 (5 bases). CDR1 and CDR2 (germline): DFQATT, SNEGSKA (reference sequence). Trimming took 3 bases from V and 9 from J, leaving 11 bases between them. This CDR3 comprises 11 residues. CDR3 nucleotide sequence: TGCAGTGCTAGGCCCTCGGAGGCCCAGTACTTC. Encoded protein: CSARPSEAQYF.

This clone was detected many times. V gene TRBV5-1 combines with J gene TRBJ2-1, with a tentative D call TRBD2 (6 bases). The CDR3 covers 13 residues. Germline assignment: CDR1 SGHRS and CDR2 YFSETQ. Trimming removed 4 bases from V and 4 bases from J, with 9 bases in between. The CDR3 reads CASSVEGYNEQFF. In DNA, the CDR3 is TGCGCCAGCAGCGTGGAGGGTTACAATGAGCAGTTCTTC.

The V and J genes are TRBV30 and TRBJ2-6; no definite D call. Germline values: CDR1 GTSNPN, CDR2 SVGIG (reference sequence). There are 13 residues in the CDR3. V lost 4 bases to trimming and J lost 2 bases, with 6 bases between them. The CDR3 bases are TGTGCCTGGAAGGGTCCTGGGGCCAACGTCCTGACTTTC. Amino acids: CAWKGPGANVLTF.

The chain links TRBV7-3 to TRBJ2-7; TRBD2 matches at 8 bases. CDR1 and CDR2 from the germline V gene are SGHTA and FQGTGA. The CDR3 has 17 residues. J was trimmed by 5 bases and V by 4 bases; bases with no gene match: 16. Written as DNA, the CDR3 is TGTGCCAGCAGCTCCCCGACTAGCGTGGGTCCGCCTGACGAGCAGTACGTC. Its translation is CASSSPTSVGPPDEQYV.

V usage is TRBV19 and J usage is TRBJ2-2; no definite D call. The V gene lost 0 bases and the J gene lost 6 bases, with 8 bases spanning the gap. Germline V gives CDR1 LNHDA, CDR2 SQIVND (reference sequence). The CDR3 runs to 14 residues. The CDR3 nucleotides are TGTGCCAGTAGTATAGAGGCCTCTTCCGGGGAGCTGTTTTTT. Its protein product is CASSIEASSGELFF.

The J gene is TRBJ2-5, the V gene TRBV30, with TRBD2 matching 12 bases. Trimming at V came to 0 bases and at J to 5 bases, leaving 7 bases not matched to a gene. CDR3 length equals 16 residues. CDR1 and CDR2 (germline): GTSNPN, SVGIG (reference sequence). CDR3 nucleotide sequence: TGTGCCTGGAGTGTAGGTCTAGCGGGAGGGTCTGAGACCCAGTACTTC. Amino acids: CAWSVGLAGGSETQYF. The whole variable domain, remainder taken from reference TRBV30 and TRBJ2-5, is SQTIHQWPATLVQPVGSPLSLECTVEGTSNPNLYWYRQAAGRGLQLLFYSVGIGQISSEVPQNLSASRPQDRQFILSSKKLLLSDSGFYLCAWSVGLAGGSETQYFGPGTRLLVL.

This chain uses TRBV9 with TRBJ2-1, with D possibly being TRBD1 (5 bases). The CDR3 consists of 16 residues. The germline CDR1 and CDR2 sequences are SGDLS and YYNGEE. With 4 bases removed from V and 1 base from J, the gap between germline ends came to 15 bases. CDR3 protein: CASSFRTPSSYNEQFF. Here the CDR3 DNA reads TGTGCCAGCAGCTTCAGGACACCTTCTTCCTACAATGAGCAGTTCTTC.

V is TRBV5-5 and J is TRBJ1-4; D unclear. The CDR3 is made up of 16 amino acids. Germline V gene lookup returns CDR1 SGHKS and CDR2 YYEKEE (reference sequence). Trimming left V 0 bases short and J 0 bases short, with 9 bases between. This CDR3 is CASSLDLSATNEKLFF. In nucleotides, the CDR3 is TGTGCCAGCAGCTTGGATCTGTCTGCAACTAATGAAAAACTGTTTTTT.

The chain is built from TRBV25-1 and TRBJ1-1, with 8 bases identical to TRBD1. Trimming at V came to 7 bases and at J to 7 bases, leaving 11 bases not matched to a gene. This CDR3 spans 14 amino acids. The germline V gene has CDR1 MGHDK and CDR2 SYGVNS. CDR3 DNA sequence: TGTGCCAGCATCAAAACGGGACAGGAGGGTGAAGCTTTCTTT. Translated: CASIKTGQEGEAFF.

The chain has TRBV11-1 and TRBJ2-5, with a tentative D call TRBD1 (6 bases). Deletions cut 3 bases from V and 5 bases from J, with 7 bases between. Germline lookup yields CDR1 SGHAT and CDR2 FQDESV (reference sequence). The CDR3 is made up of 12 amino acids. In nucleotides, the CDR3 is TGTGCCAGCAGCTTGCAGGGGGAGACCCAGTACTTC. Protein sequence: CASSLQGETQYF.

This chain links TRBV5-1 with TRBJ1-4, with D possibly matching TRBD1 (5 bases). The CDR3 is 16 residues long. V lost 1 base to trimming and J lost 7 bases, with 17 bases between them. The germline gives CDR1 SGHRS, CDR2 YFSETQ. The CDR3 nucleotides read TGCGCCAGCAGCTTGTTCAGCCAGGGTTTAAGTGAAAAACTGTTTTTT. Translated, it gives CASSLFSQGLSEKLFF.

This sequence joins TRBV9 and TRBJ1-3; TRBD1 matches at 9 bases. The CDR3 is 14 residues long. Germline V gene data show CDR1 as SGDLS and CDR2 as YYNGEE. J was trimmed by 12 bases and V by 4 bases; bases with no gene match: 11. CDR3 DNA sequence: TGTGCCAGCAGCCCTTGGACAGGGGACGCCCTCATATATTTT. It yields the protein CASSPWTGDALIYF.

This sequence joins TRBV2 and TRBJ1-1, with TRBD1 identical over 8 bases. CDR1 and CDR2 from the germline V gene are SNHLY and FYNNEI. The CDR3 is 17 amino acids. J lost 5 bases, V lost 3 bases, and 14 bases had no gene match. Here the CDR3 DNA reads TGTGCCAGCAGTGACCCTTTATCCAGGGGGCTATTGACTGAAGCTTTCTTT. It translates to CASSDPLSRGLLTEAFF.

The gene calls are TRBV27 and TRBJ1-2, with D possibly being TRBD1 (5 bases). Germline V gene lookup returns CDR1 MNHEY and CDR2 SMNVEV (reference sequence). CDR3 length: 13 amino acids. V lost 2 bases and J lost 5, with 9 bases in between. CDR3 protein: CASSLSGGYGYTF. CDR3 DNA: TGTGCCAGCAGTTTAAGTGGGGGGTATGGCTACACCTTC.

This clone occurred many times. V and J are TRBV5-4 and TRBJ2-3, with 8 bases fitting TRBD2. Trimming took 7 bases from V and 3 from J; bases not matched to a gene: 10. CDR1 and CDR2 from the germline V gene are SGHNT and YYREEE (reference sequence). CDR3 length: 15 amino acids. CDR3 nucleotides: TGTGCCAGCCAATTGGATAGCGGGGTGACAGATACGCAGTATTTT. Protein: CASQLDSGVTDTQYF.

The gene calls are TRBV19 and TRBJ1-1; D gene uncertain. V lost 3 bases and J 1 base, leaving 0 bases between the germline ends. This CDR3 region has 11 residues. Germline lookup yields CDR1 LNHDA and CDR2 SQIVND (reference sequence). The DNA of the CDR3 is TGTGCCAGTAGTATGAACACTGAAGCTTTCTTT. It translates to CASSMNTEAFF.

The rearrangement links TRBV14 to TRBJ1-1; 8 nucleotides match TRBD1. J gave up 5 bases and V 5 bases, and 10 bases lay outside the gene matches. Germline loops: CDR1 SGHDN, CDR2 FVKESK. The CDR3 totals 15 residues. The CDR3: CASSYTGGGGTEAFF. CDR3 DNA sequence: TGTGCCAGCAGCTACACAGGGGGAGGGGGAACTGAAGCTTTCTTT.

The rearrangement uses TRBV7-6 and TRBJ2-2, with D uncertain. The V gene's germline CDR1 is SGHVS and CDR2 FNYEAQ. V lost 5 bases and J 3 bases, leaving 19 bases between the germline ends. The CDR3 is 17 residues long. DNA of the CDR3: TGTGCCAGCAGCCTGCTGGGCCGAACGGTGGACACCGGGGAGCTGTTTTTT. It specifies CASSLLGRTVDTGELFF.

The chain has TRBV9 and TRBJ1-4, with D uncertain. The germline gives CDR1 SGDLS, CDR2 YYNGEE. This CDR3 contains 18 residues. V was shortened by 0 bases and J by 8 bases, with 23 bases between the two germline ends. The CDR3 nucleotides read TGTGCCAGCAGCGTAGGGTCGCGCGATCGGTGGTCTGACGAAAAACTGTTTTTT. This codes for CASSVGSRDRWSDEKLFF.